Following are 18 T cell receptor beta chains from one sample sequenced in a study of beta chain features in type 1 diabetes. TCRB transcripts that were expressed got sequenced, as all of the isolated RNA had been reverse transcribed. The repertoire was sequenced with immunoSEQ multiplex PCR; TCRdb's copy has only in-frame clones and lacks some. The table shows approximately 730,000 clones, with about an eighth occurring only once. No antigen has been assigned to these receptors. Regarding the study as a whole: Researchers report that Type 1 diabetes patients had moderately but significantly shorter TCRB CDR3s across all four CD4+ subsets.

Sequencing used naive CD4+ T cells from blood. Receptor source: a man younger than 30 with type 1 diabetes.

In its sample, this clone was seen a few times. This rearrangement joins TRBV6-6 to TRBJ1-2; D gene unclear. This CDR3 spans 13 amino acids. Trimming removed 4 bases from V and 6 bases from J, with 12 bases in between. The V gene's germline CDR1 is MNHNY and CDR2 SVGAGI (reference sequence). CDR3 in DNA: TGTGCCAGCAGTTCCAAAATTACGGATGGCTACACCTTC. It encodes CASSSKITDGYTF.

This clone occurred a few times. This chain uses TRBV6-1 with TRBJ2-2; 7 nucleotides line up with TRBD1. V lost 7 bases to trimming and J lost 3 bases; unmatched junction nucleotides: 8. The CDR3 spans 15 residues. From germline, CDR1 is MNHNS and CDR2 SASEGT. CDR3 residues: CASIQGDRDTGELFF. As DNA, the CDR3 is TGTGCCAGCATTCAGGGGGATCGGGACACCGGGGAGCTGTTTTTT.

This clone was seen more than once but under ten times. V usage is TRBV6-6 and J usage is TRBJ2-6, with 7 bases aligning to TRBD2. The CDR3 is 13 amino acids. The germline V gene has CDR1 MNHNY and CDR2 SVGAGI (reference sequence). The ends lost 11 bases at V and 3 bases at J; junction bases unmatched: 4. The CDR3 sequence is CAHRGDGANVLTF. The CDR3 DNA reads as TGTGCCCATCGGGGGGATGGGGCCAACGTCCTGACTTTC.

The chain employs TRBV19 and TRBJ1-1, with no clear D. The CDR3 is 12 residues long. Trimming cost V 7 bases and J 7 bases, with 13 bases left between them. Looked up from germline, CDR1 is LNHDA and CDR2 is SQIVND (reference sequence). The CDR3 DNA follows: TGTGCCAGTAAACTGACGGGATTTGAAGCTTTCTTT. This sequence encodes CASKLTGFEAFF. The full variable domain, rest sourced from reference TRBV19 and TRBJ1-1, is DGGITQSPKYLFRKEGQNVTLSCEQNLNHDAMYWYRQDPGQGLRLIYYSQIVNDFQKGDIAEGYSVSREKKESFPLTVTSAQKNPTAFYLCASKLTGFEAFFGQGTRLTVV.

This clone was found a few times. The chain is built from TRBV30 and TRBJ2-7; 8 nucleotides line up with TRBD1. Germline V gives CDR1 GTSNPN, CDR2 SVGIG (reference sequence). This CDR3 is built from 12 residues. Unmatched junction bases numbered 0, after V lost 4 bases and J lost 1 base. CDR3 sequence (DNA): TGTGCCTGGAACAGGGGGTCCTACGAGCAGTACTTC. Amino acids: CAWNRGSYEQYF.

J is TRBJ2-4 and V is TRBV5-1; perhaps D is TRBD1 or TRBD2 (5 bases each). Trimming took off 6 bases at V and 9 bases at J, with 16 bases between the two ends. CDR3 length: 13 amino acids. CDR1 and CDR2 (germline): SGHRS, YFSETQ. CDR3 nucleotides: TGCGCCAGCACCGTCGAGGGGCAAGGCATTCAGTACTTC. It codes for CASTVEGQGIQYF.

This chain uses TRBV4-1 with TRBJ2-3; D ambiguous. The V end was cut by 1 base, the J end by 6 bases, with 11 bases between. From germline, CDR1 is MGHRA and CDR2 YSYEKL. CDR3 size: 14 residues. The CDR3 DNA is TGCGCCAGCAGCCAAGGCCCCTTGGTTGATACGCAGTATTTT. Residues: CASSQGPLVDTQYF.

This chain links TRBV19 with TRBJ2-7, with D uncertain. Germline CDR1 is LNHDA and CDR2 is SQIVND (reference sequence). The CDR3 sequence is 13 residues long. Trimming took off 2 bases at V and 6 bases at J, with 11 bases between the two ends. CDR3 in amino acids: CASSIIPRAEQYF. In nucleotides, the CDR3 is TGTGCCAGTAGTATAATCCCCCGGGCCGAGCAGTACTTC.

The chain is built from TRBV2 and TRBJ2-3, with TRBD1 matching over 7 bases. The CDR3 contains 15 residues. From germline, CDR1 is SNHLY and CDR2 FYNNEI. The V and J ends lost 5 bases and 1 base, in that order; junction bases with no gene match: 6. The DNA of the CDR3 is TGTGCCAGCAGTCGACAGGGTACTGGCACAGATACGCAGTATTTT. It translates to CASSRQGTGTDTQYF. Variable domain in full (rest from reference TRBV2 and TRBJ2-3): EPEVTQTPSHQVTQMGQEVILRCVPISNHLYFYWYRQILGQKVEFLVSFYNNEISEKSEIFDDQFSVERPDGSNFTLKIRSTKLEDSAMYFCASSRQGTGTDTQYFGPGTRLTVL.

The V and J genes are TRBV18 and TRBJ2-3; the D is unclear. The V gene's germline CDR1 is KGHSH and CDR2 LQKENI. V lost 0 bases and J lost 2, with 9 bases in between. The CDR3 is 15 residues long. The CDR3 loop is CASSPPGAPTDTQYF. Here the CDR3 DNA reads TGTGCCAGCTCACCACCGGGCGCCCCCACAGATACGCAGTATTTT.

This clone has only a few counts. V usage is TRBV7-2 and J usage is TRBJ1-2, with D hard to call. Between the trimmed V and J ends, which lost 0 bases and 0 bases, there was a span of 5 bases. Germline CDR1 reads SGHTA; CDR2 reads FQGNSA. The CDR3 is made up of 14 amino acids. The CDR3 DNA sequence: TGTGCCAGCAGCTTAGCCAGACCTAACTATGGCTACACCTTC. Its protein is CASSLARPNYGYTF.

CDR3 nucleotides: TGTGCCAGCAGCTTAACGCCAGCACTGCCGTCCGGGGAGCTGTTTTTT. Translating it yields CASSLTPALPSGELFF. The rearrangement links TRBV13 to TRBJ2-2; no clear D. Per the germline V gene, CDR1 is PRHDT and CDR2 is FYEKMQ (reference sequence). V was cut by 2 bases and J by 6 bases, with 16 bases left in between. This CDR3 region has 16 residues.

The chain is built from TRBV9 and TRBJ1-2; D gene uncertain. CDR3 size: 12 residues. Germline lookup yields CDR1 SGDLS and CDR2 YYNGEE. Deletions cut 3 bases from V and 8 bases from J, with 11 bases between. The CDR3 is CASSADSGGYTF. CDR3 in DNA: TGTGCCAGCAGCGCCGACTCTGGCGGCTACACCTTC.

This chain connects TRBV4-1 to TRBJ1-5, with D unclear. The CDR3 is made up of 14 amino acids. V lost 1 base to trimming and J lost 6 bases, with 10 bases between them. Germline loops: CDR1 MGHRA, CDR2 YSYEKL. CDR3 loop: CASSQGDLGQPQHF. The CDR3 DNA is TGCGCCAGCAGCCAAGGAGATCTGGGTCAGCCCCAGCATTTT.

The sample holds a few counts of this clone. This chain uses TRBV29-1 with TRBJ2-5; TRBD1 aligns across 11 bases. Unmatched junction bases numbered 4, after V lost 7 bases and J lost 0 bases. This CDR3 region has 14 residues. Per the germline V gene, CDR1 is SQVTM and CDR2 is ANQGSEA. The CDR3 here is CSGWTGGYQETQYF. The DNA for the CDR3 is TGCAGCGGATGGACAGGGGGCTACCAAGAGACCCAGTACTTC.

The CDR3 DNA sequence: TGTGCCATCAGTGATGTCGGTAAACAGGCGAGCTACGAGCAGTACTTC. Translating gives CAISDVGKQASYEQYF. This chain joins TRBV10-3 and TRBJ2-7; D is perhaps TRBD1 (5 bases). With 3 bases removed from V and 3 bases from J, the gap between germline ends came to 18 bases. Per the germline V gene, CDR1 is ENHRY and CDR2 is SYGVKD. CDR3 length equals 16 residues.

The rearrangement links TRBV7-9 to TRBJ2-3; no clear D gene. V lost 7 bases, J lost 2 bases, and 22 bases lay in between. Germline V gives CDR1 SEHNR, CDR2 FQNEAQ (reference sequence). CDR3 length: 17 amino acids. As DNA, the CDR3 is TGTGCCAGCACCGCTTTCCGGGTTACAGCCCTCACAGATACGCAGTATTTT. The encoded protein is CASTAFRVTALTDTQYF.

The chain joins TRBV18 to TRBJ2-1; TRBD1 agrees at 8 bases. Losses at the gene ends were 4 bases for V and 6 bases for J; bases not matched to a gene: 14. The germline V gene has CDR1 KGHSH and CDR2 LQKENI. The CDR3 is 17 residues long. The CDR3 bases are TGTGCCAGCTCACTCGAGACAGGGGCCAGGACACTCAATGAGCAGTTCTTC. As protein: CASSLETGARTLNEQFF.